A single sample is the source of the 32 T cell receptor beta chains below, sequenced in a study of T-cell reconstitution after alpha-beta-depleted transplantation in children. Unique molecular identifiers were used to barcode this TCRbeta library. MiXCR, applied by TCRdb to the PCR reads, yields one record per CDR3 protein. The data contain 500,000 or so distinct CDR3 sequences, about 30% of them seen just once; the ten biggest clones take up 2.4%. Here the sequenced sample was PBMCs from the stem cell graft donor, taken from the stem cell graft. Receptors originate from a human donor who donated a stem cell graft to a child with aplastic anemia.

The chain uses TRBV5-6 and TRBJ1-1; no definite D call. The germline V and J ends were trimmed by 0 bases and 1 base, with 10 bases remaining between them. This CDR3 is built from 15 residues. The germline V gene encodes CDR1 SGHDT and CDR2 YYEEEE. CDR3 sequence: CASSLGLAKNTEAFF. The CDR3 bases are TGTGCCAGCAGCTTGGGTCTCGCAAAGAACACTGAAGCTTTCTTT.

The chain combines TRBV25-1 with TRBJ1-2, with D perhaps TRBD1 (5 bases). In germline, CDR1 is MGHDK, CDR2 SYGVNS. The CDR3 totals 15 residues. V was clipped by 5 bases and J by 7 bases, with 20 bases between them. The CDR3 loop is CASSSRDGQLVGYTF. The CDR3 DNA reads as TGTGCCAGCAGTTCCCGGGACGGACAATTAGTTGGCTACACCTTC.

The V call is TRBV5-1, the J call TRBJ2-5; D may be TRBD2 (5 bases). The germline gives CDR1 SGHRS, CDR2 YFSETQ. The V end was cut by 3 bases, the J end by 5 bases, with 11 bases between. The CDR3 has 13 amino acids. The CDR3 DNA is TGCGCCAGCAGCTGGACGACGGGGGAGACCCAGTACTTC. Amino acid sequence: CASSWTTGETQYF.

This clonotype was found many times. The chain recombines TRBV29-1 with TRBJ2-6, with D uncertain. The CDR3 has 13 residues. V was pared by 3 bases and J by 1 base, with 4 bases between. Germline values: CDR1 SQVTM, CDR2 ANQGSEA. The CDR3 reads CSVDGSGANVLTF. In nucleotides, the CDR3 is TGCAGCGTTGATGGATCTGGGGCCAACGTCCTGACTTTC.

The chain has TRBV10-3 and TRBJ2-4; D might be TRBD1 (5 bases). With 3 bases removed from V and 6 bases from J, the gap between germline ends came to 9 bases. This CDR3 spans 13 amino acids. CDR1 is ENHRY, CDR2 SYGVKD, per germline. The CDR3 is CAISDSDRNIQYF. The CDR3 DNA is TGTGCCATCAGTGACTCTGACAGAAACATTCAGTACTTC.

V usage is TRBV18 and J usage is TRBJ2-7; 11 bases fit TRBD2. The CDR3 runs 15 residues. CDR1 is KGHSH, CDR2 LQKENI, per germline. Trimming took 5 bases from V and 8 from J; bases not matched to a gene: 11. CDR3 coding DNA: TGTGCCAGCTCAGAGATAGCGGGAGGGCCATCCCAGCAGTACGTC. The encoded protein is CASSEIAGGPSQQYV.

This clonotype turned up a few times. This chain connects TRBV5-1 to TRBJ2-5, with D possibly matching TRBD1 (6 bases). The V and J ends lost 0 bases and 5 bases respectively, with 20 bases between them. The CDR3 is 17 amino acids. CDR1 is SGHRS and CDR2 is YFSETQ in the germline V gene. CDR3 nucleotide sequence: TGCGCCAGCAGCTTGGCCCTCATCTCGGGTCAGGGGGAGACCCAGTACTTC. Amino acid sequence: CASSLALISGQGETQYF.

V gene TRBV10-3 combines with J gene TRBJ2-7; D gene unclear. Trimming took 0 bases from V and 2 from J, leaving 5 bases between them. The CDR3 has 13 residues. CDR1 ENHRY and CDR2 SYGVKD come from the germline V gene. The CDR3 DNA reads as TGTGCCATCAGTGAGTCGGTGGCCTACGAGCAGTACGTC. This gives the protein CAISESVAYEQYV.

V is TRBV28 and J is TRBJ2-3; 7 bases are shared with TRBD2. Per germline, CDR1 MDHEN and CDR2 SYDVKM. The CDR3 runs 20 residues. V trimming: 4 bases; J trimming: 0 bases; junction bases outside the gene matches: 19. The CDR3 loop is CASSYPSPGPGGSSTDTQYF. In nucleotides, the CDR3 is TGTGCCAGCAGTTATCCCAGCCCCGGCCCCGGCGGGAGTAGCACAGATACGCAGTATTTT.

This clonotype was counted a few times. This chain links TRBV10-1 with TRBJ2-3; D is uncertain. The CDR3 loop spans 13 amino acids. From germline, CDR1 is WNHNN and CDR2 SYGVQD (reference sequence). Trimming cost V 5 bases and J 5 bases, with 11 bases left between them. The DNA for the CDR3 is TGCGCCAGCAGTAGAATCTTGGAAGATACGCAGTATTTT. Protein product: CASSRILEDTQYF.

The J gene is TRBJ2-7, the V gene TRBV29-1; D might be TRBD1 (6 bases). CDR1 and CDR2 from the germline V gene are SQVTM and ANQGSEA. The CDR3 length is 13 residues. Trimming shortened V by 6 bases and J by 3 bases, and 15 bases separated the two germline ends. The CDR3 reads CSVSRGTLYEQYF. CDR3 nucleotide sequence: TGCAGCGTATCGAGAGGGACACTCTACGAGCAGTACTTC.

This CDR3 reads CASSPIAGTYEQYV. The CDR3 coding sequence is TGTGCCAGCAGCCCAATAGCGGGTACCTACGAGCAGTACGTC. V gene TRBV28 combines with J gene TRBJ2-7; 7 positions match TRBD2. V was pared by 6 bases and J by 2 bases, with 7 bases of the junction left unmatched. The CDR3 is 14 residues long. From germline, CDR1 is MDHEN and CDR2 SYDVKM.

This clonotype was seen a single time. The chain couples TRBV20-1 to TRBJ1-4; D possibly corresponds to TRBD1 (5 bases). Germline V gives CDR1 DFQATT, CDR2 SNEGSKA (reference sequence). This CDR3 has 13 amino acids. V lost 5 bases and J 4 bases, leaving 11 bases between the germline ends. The CDR3 region has the DNA TGCAGTGCTCTCCGGGGCGATAATGAAAAACTGTTTTTT. Protein: CSALRGDNEKLFF.

The genes are TRBV11-2 and TRBJ2-7; TRBD1 agrees at 8 bases. CDR1 is SGHAT, CDR2 FQNNGV, per germline. CDR3 length equals 15 residues. The V segment lost 0 bases and the J segment 5 bases; nucleotides outside the gene matches: 6. The CDR3 DNA is TGTGCCAGCAGCTTAGAACGGACAGGGAGGAACGAGCAGTACTTC. Encoded protein: CASSLERTGRNEQYF.

This clonotype was seen more than once but under ten times. The chain employs TRBV18 and TRBJ2-3; 7 positions agree with TRBD2. This CDR3 is 17 amino acids long. Germline CDR1 KGHSH, CDR2 LQKENI. After removal of 0 bases from V and 4 bases from J, the junction contained 10 bases not matched to a gene. CDR3 nucleotides: TGTGCCAGCTCACCACCGTACGGGGGGTCCCCGGCAGATACGCAGTATTTT. Translated: CASSPPYGGSPADTQYF.

V and J are TRBV5-1 and TRBJ2-7, with D unclear. This CDR3 contains 14 residues. V lost 0 bases, J lost 2 bases, and 9 bases lay in between. Germline CDR1 and CDR2: SGHRS and YFSETQ. The CDR3 spells CASSLAFSPYEQYF. DNA of the CDR3: TGCGCCAGCAGCTTGGCCTTTAGCCCCTACGAGCAGTACTTC.

The sample holds a few counts of this clonotype. V is TRBV20-1 and J is TRBJ2-7; the D call may be TRBD1 or TRBD2 (5 bases each). This CDR3 spans 15 amino acids. The ends were cut back, 4 bases at V and 1 base at J, with 17 bases in the middle. The germline CDR1 and CDR2 sequences are DFQATT and SNEGSKA (reference sequence). This CDR3 reads CSAIAGTLTSYEQYF. CDR3 DNA sequence: TGCAGTGCTATCGCCGGGACCCTCACTTCCTACGAGCAGTACTTC.

The chain links TRBV5-1 to TRBJ2-7; D unresolved. The CDR3 is made up of 11 amino acids. The ends were cut back, 3 bases at V and 6 bases at J, with 7 bases in the middle. Germline CDR1 SGHRS, CDR2 YFSETQ. The CDR3 here is CASSSAGEQYF. Written as DNA, the CDR3 is TGCGCCAGCAGCTCTGCCGGCGAGCAGTACTTC.

The chain is built from TRBV29-1 and TRBJ2-1; 9 nucleotides agree with TRBD2. The ends lost 0 bases at V and 0 bases at J; junction bases unmatched: 9. The CDR3 is 18 amino acids. CDR1 and CDR2 (germline): SQVTM, ANQGSEA. CDR3: CSVEDGGFSGSSYNEQFF. The CDR3 nucleotides are TGCAGCGTTGAAGATGGGGGCTTTAGCGGGAGCTCCTACAATGAGCAGTTCTTC.

This clonotype has just a few counts. The chain uses TRBV5-5 and TRBJ1-1; 9 bases are shared with TRBD1. Looked up from germline, CDR1 is SGHKS and CDR2 is YYEKEE (reference sequence). CDR3 length: 16 residues. Losses at the gene ends were 2 bases for V and 0 bases for J; bases not matched to a gene: 5. CDR3 loop: CASSFGTGIMNTEAFF. Here the CDR3 DNA reads TGTGCCAGCAGCTTCGGGACAGGGATCATGAACACTGAAGCTTTCTTT.

The rearrangement joins TRBV29-1 to TRBJ2-7; D may be TRBD1 (5 bases). V lost 4 bases, J lost 5 bases, and 15 bases lay in between. The CDR3 runs to 13 residues. In germline, CDR1 is SQVTM, CDR2 ANQGSEA. Here the CDR3 reads CSVVSGQGNEQYV. Here the CDR3 DNA reads TGCAGCGTTGTGTCTGGACAAGGGAACGAGCAGTACGTC.

This chain uses TRBV5-1 with TRBJ2-1, with 7 bases that match TRBD2. The germline V gene has CDR1 SGHRS and CDR2 YFSETQ. V lost 4 bases and J lost 7; bases outside the gene matches: 8. This CDR3 comprises 14 residues. CDR3 nucleotide sequence: TGCGCCAGCAGCCTAGCGGCCGCTTCTAATGAGCAGTTCTTC. This gives the protein CASSLAAASNEQFF.

This clonotype was seen a handful of times. The gene calls are TRBV29-1 and TRBJ2-3; perhaps TRBD1 as D (6 bases). CDR3 length equals 13 residues. Per the germline V gene, CDR1 is SQVTM and CDR2 is ANQGSEA. Trimming took off 7 bases at V and 10 bases at J, with 21 bases between the two ends. The CDR3 is CSGARDILAAQYF. The DNA of the CDR3 is TGCAGCGGGGCCCGGGACATTCTGGCGGCGCAGTATTTT.

This clonotype was detected a few times. V is TRBV6-5 and J is TRBJ1-4, with D unresolved. The CDR3 length is 14 residues. The V and J ends lost 2 bases and 0 bases respectively, with 4 bases between them. The germline V gene encodes CDR1 MNHEY and CDR2 SVGAGI. The CDR3 DNA reads TGTGCCAGCAGTTACGGGGCAACTAATGAAAAACTGTTTTTT. Its translation is CASSYGATNEKLFF.

This clonotype appeared a few times. The V gene is TRBV7-9, the J gene TRBJ2-3; no definite D call. The CDR3 has 14 residues. Deletions cut 8 bases from V and 2 bases from J, with 14 bases between. The germline V gene encodes CDR1 SEHNR and CDR2 FQNEAQ (reference sequence). DNA of the CDR3: TGTGCCAGCCGTGTGGTGGTCGACACAGATACGCAGTATTTT. Its translation is CASRVVVDTDTQYF.

The J gene is TRBJ2-7, the V gene TRBV29-1, with D perhaps matching TRBD2 (6 bases). V was cut by 2 bases and J by 1 base, with 12 bases left in between. Germline loops: CDR1 SQVTM, CDR2 ANQGSEA. This CDR3 contains 14 residues. For the CDR3, the DNA is TGCAGCGTTGAACTGGGGACTTCATCCTACGAGCAGTACTTC. Residues: CSVELGTSSYEQYF.

V usage is TRBV19 and J usage is TRBJ1-5; 8 nucleotides align to TRBD1. Germline V gene data show CDR1 as LNHDA and CDR2 as SQIVND (reference sequence). With V trimmed by 3 bases and J by 4 bases, 5 bases remained unmatched. The CDR3 extends over 15 amino acids. CDR3 protein: CASSIDRGMNQPQHF. The CDR3 DNA reads as TGTGCCAGTAGTATTGACAGGGGAATGAATCAGCCCCAGCATTTT. Full variable domain (missing parts from reference TRBV19 and TRBJ1-5): DGGITQSPKYLFRKEGQNVTLSCEQNLNHDAMYWYRQDPGQGLRLIYYSQIVNDFQKGDIAEGYSVSREKKESFPLTVTSAQKNPTAFYLCASSIDRGMNQPQHFGDGTRLSIL.

This clonotype came up many times. V is TRBV12-3 or TRBV12-4 and J is TRBJ1-5, with 8 bases matching TRBD1. The CDR3 is 16 amino acids. V shed 0 bases and J 2 bases; nucleotides not matched to a gene: 3. The CDR3 sequence is CASSLASGGGNQPQHF. The CDR3 DNA sequence: TGTGCCAGCAGTTTAGCCTCAGGGGGCGGCAATCAGCCCCAGCATTTT.

The chain couples TRBV4-3 to TRBJ1-2; 9 bases are a match to TRBD1. The germline V gene encodes CDR1 LGHNA and CDR2 YSLEER. The CDR3 spans 17 residues. Unmatched junction bases numbered 6, after V lost 0 bases and J lost 1 base. This CDR3 is CASSQDRGTGLNYGYTF. In nucleotides, the CDR3 is TGCGCCAGCAGCCAAGATCGAGGGACAGGGCTTAACTATGGCTACACCTTC.

The chain carries TRBV5-6 and TRBJ2-7; the match to TRBD2 covers 7 bases. V lost 3 bases, J lost 1 base, and 4 bases stayed unmatched. The CDR3 runs to 14 residues. Germline values: CDR1 SGHDT, CDR2 YYEEEE. In nucleotides, the CDR3 is TGTGCCAGCAGCTGGAGGGGAGGGTCCTACGAGCAGTACTTC. Translation gives CASSWRGGSYEQYF.

The chain links TRBV5-1 to TRBJ2-5; the match to TRBD2 covers 11 bases. The CDR3 totals 16 residues. Per germline, CDR1 SGHRS and CDR2 YFSETQ. J was trimmed by 5 bases and V by 0 bases; bases with no gene match: 6. The CDR3 bases are TGCGCCAGCAGCTTGGCGGGGCTAGCGGGAGGCGAGACCCAGTACTTC. Translating it yields CASSLAGLAGGETQYF.

This clonotype was detected only a few times. The chain combines TRBV9 with TRBJ2-5; 13 bases match TRBD2. Germline V lookup: CDR1 SGDLS, CDR2 YYNGEE. J was trimmed by 5 bases and V by 1 base; bases with no gene match: 2. CDR3 size: 15 residues. The CDR3 DNA reads TGTGCCAGCAGCGTAACGACTAGCGGGAGGGAGACCCAGTACTTC. Its protein product is CASSVTTSGRETQYF.